Below, one T cell receptor beta chain is given with its context. Clones were sequenced by immunoSEQ multiplex PCR, and TCRdb holds only the in-frame ones, with some missing. Among 1.5 million to 2.5 million clones listed, about 94% were seen once. CD8 cells classed as naive were CD45RO-negative and positively selected for CCR7, excluding terminally differentiated effector memory CD45RA+ cells. This sample was included in a study of shared clonotypes between healthy human individuals. The CDR3 extends over 16 amino acids. Germline V lookup: CDR1 SGHRS, CDR2 YFSETQ. Unmatched junction bases numbered 12, after V lost 0 bases and J lost 6 bases.

The TCR originated in a man younger than 30 in good health. Sequenced material: naive CD8+ T cells sorted from blood. This rearrangement joins TRBV5-1 to TRBJ2-7; 7 positions match TRBD2. Here the CDR3 DNA reads TGCGCCAGCAGCTTGGCTGGGGGGGAACTTATTAGCGAGCAGTACTTC. This translates into CASSLAGGELISEQYF.